The clone carrying this T cell receptor beta chain showed up just a few times. Its antigen is as yet unknown. Researchers defined stable Graves' hyperthyroidism as no ophthalmopathy progression within 18 months. This sample holds PBMCs from 8.5 to 10 ml fresh peripheral blood. The source material, RNA transcripts, was used to amplify TCR beta CDR3 regions. The HTBI primer set drove a first-round RT-PCR of the TCR CDR3. A single record per CDR3 protein comes from TCRdb applying MiXCR to the multiplex PCR reads. The data hold some 620,000 distinct CDR3 sequences, with around 15% observed a single time. Trimming took 4 bases from V and 3 from J; bases not matched to a gene: 12. The CDR3 has 18 residues. Germline values: CDR1 SEHNR, CDR2 FQNEAQ (reference sequence). The sample originates from a study of T cells in Graves' hyperthyroidism and ophthalmopathy. General study results and limits: Blood also held most thyroid clonotypes expanded beyond 0.001.

The TCR sequence derives from a woman aged 25 to 39 with Graves' hyperthyroidism. The chain has TRBV7-9 and TRBJ2-7; TRBD2 aligns across 13 bases. The sample consisted of blood. The CDR3 DNA is TGTGCCAGCAGCTCGGCCAGACTAGCGGGAGGTGATTGCTACGAGCAGTACTTC. This translates into CASSSARLAGGDCYEQYF.